The clone carrying this TCR beta chain was found a few times. Its antigen is undetermined. Germline loops: CDR1 LGHNA, CDR2 YSLEER. V was trimmed by 0 bases and J by 2 bases, leaving 11 bases between them. This CDR3 spans 16 amino acids. These data originate in a study of T-cell reconstitution after alpha-beta-depleted transplantation in children. Study-wide findings and caveats: After transplant, at about two months, alpha-beta T cells were reportedly derived from several hundred expanded graft clones. There were some patients whose high TCRbeta diversity at day 60 came from surviving recipient T cells and thymic progenitors. One year after transplant, T-cell counts and diversity came mostly from newly produced T cells.

A TCRbeta library incorporating unique molecular identifiers was prepared. TCRdb passed the PCR reads through MiXCR, listing each CDR3 protein once. The sample contains just under 350,000 distinct CDR3 sequences, 16% of which appear only once. Sequencing was performed on PBMCs, mostly from graft donor cells, taken 360 days after TCRalphabeta/CD19-depleted stem cell transplant. This sequence was found in a male patient under 10 years old who had a stem cell transplant for acute lymphoblastic leukemia, so the T cells may come from the graft donor. This chain joins TRBV4-3 and TRBJ1-3; D remains ambiguous. CDR3 bases: TGCGCCAGCAGCCAAGAACCCCGGGCGGCTGGAAACACCATATATTTT. This translates into CASSQEPRAAGNTIYF.